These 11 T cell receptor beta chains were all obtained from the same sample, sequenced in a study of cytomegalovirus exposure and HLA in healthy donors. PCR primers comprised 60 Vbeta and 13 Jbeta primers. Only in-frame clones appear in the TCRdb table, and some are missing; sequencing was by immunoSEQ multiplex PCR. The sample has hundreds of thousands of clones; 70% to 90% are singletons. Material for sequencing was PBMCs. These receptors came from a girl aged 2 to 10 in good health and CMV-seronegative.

CDR3 loop: CASSLARDSSYNEQFF. The CDR3 DNA sequence: TGTGCCAGCAGCTTAGCCCGGGACAGCTCCTACAATGAGCAGTTCTTC. The chain has TRBV7-3 and TRBJ2-1; TRBD1 aligns across 7 bases. Unmatched junction bases numbered 4, after V lost 2 bases and J lost 0 bases. The CDR3 is made up of 16 amino acids. Germline CDR1 reads SGHTA; CDR2 reads FQGTGA.

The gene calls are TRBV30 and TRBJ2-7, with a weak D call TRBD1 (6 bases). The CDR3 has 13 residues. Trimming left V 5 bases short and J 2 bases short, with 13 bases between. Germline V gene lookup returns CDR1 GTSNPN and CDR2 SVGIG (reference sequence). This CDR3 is CAWSRDTPYEQYF. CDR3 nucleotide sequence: TGTGCCTGGTCCCGGGACACCCCCTACGAGCAGTACTTC.

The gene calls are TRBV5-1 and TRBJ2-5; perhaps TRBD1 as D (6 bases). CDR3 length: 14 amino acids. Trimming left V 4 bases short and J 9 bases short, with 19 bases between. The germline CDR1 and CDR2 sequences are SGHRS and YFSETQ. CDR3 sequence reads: CASSLQGAESAQYF. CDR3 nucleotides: TGCGCCAGCAGCCTACAGGGCGCAGAGAGCGCCCAGTACTTC.

The CDR3 loop is CASSGTGTDTGELFF. For the CDR3, the DNA is TGTGCCAGCAGCGGGACCGGGACAGACACCGGGGAGCTGTTTTTT. The chain links TRBV9 to TRBJ2-2; TRBD1 matches at 7 bases. Germline assignment: CDR1 SGDLS and CDR2 YYNGEE. CDR3 length: 15 amino acids. The ends lost 3 bases at V and 3 bases at J; junction bases unmatched: 5.

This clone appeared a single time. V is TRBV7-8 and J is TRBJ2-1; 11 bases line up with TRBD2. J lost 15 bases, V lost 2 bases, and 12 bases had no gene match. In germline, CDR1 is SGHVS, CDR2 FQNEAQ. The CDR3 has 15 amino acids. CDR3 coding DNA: TGTGCCAGCAGCTTAAAAGCCTTAGCGGGGGGGACTACGTTCTTC. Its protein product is CASSLKALAGGTTFF.

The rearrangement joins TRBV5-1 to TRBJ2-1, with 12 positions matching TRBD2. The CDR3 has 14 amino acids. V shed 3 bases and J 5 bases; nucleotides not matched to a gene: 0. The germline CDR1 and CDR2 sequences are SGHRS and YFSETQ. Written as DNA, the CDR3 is TGCGCCAGCAGCTGGACTAGCGGGAACAATGAGCAGTTCTTC. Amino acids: CASSWTSGNNEQFF.

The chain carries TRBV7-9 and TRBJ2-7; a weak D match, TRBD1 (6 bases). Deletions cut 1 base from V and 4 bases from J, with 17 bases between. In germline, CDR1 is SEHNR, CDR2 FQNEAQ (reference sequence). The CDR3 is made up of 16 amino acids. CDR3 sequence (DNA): TGTGCCAGCAGCTTAGGTCGAGGGGGAGAAAAGTACGAGCAGTACTTC. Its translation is CASSLGRGGEKYEQYF. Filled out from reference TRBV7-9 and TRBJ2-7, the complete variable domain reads DTGVSQNPRHKITKRGQNVTFRCDPISEHNRLYWYRQTLGQGPEFLTYFQNEAQLEKSRLLSDRFSAERPKGSFSTLEIQRTEQGDSAMYLCASSLGRGGEKYEQYFGPGTRLTVT.

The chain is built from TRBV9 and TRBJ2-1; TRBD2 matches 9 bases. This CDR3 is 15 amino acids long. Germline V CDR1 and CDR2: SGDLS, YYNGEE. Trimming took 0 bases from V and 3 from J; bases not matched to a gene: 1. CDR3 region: CASSVGGGVYNEQFF. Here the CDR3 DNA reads TGTGCCAGCAGCGTAGGCGGGGGGGTCTACAATGAGCAGTTCTTC.

CDR3 sequence reads: CAWSRQGPGNTIYF. In DNA form, the CDR3 reads TGTGCCTGGAGCCGTCAGGGCCCTGGAAACACCATATATTTT. The V call is TRBV30, the J call TRBJ1-3; perhaps TRBD1 as D (5 bases). V lost 3 bases, J lost 2 bases, and 11 bases lay in between. CDR3 size: 14 residues. Germline-derived CDR1 and CDR2 are GTSNPN and SVGIG (reference sequence).

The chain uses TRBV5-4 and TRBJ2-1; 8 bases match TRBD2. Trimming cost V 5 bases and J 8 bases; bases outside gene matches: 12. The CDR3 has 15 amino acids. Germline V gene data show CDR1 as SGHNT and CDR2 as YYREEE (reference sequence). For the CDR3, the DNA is TGTGCCAGCAGGCCACTAGCGGTCGGGGGTCATGAGCAGTTCTTC. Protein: CASRPLAVGGHEQFF.

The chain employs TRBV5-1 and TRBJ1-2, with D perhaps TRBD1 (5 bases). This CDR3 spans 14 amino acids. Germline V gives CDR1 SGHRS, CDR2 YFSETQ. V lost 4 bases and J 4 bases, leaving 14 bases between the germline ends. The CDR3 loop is CASSPQMDIYGYTF. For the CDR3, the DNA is TGCGCCAGCAGCCCCCAAATGGACATCTATGGCTACACCTTC. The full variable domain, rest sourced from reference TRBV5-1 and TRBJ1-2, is KAGVTQTPRYLIKTRGQQVTLSCSPISGHRSVSWYQQTPGQGLQFLFEYFSETQRNKGNFPGRFSGRQFSNSRSEMNVSTLELGDSALYLCASSPQMDIYGYTFGSGTRLTVV.